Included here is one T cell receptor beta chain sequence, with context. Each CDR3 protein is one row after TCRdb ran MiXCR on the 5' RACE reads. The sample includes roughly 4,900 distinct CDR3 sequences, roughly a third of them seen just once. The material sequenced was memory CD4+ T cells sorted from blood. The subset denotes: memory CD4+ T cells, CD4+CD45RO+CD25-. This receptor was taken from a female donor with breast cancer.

CDR3 sequence reads: CASSPQGLCAGELFF. As DNA, the CDR3 is TGTGCCAGCAGCCCCCAGGGGTTGTGCGCCGGGGAGCTGTTTTTT. This chain uses TRBV14 with TRBJ2-2, with D tentatively TRBD1 (6 bases). CDR1 and CDR2 (germline): SGHDN, FVKESK. Trimming cost V 4 bases and J 6 bases, with 15 bases left between them. There are 15 residues in the CDR3.